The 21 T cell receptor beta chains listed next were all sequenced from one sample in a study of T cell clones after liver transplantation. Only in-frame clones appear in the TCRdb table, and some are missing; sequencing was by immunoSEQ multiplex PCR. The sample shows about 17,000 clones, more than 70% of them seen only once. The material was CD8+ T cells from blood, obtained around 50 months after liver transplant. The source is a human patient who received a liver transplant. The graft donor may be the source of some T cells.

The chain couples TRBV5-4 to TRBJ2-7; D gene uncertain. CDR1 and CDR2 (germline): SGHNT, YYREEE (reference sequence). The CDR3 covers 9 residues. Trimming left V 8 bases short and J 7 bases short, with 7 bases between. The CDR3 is CARSQEQYF. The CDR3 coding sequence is TGTGCCAGATCACAGGAGCAGTACTTC. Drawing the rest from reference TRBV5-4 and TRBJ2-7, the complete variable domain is ETGVTQSPTHLIKTRGQQVTLRCSSQSGHNTVSWYQQALGQGPQFIFQYYREEENGRGNFPPRFSGLQFPNYSSELNVNALELDDSALYLCARSQEQYFGPGTRLTVT.

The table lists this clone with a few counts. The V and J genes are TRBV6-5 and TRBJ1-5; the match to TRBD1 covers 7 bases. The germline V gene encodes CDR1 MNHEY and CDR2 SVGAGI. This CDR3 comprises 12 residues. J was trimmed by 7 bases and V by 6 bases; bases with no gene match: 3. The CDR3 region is CASRKQGQPQHF. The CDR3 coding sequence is TGTGCCAGCAGGAAACAGGGGCAGCCCCAGCATTTT.

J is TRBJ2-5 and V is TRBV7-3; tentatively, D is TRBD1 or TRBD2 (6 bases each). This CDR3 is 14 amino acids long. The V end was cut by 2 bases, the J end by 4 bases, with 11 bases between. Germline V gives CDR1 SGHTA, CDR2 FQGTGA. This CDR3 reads CASSLRGPPETQYF. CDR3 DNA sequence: TGTGCCAGCAGCTTACGGGGGCCCCCAGAGACCCAGTACTTC.

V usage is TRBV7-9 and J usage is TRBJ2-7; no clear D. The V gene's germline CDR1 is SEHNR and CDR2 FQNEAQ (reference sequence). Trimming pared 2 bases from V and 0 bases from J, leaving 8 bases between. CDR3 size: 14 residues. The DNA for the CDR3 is TGTGCCAGCAGCTTACCGGGTTTCTCCTACGAGCAGTACTTC. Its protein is CASSLPGFSYEQYF.

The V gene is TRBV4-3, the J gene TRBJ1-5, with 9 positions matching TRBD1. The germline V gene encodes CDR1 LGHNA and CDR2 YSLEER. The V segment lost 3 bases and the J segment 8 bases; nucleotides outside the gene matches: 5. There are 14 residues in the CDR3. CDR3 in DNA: TGCGCCAGCAGCCACGACAGGGGGAGGAAGCCCCAGCATTTT. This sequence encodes CASSHDRGRKPQHF.

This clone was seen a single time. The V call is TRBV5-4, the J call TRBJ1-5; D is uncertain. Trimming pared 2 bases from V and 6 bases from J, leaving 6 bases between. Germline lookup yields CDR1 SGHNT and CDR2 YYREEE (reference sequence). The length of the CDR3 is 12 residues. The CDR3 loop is CASSLWGQPQHF. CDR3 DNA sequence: TGTGCCAGCAGCTTATGGGGTCAGCCCCAGCATTTT.

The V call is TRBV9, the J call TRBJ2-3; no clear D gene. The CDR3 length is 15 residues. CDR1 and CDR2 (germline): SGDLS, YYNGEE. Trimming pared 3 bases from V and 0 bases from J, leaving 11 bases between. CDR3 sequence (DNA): TGTGCCAGCAGCGGGATAGAGGACAGCACAGATACGCAGTATTTT. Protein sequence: CASSGIEDSTDTQYF.

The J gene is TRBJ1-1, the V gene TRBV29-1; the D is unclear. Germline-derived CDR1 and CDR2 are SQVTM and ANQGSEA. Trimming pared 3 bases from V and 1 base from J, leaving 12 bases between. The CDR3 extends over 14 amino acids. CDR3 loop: CSVESGRSNTEAFF. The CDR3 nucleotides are TGCAGCGTTGAGTCGGGCAGGTCGAACACTGAAGCTTTCTTT.

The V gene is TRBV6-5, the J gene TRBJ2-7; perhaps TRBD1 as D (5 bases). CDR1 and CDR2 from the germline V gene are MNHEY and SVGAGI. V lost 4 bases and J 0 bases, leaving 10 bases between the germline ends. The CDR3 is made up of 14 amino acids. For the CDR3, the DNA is TGTGCCAGCAGTTTTACCGACAGCTCCTACGAGCAGTACTTC. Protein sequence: CASSFTDSSYEQYF.

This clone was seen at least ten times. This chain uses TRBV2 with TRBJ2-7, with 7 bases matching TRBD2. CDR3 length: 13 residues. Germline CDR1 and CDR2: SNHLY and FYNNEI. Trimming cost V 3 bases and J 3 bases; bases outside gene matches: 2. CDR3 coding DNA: TGTGCCAGCAGTGAGGGCGGGAGCTACGAGCAGTACTTC. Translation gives CASSEGGSYEQYF.

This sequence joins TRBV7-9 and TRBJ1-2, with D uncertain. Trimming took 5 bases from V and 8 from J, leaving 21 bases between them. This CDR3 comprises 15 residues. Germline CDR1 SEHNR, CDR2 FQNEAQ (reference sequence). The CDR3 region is CASSPPGSYLYGYTF. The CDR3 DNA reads TGTGCCAGCAGCCCACCGGGGTCCTACCTATACGGCTACACCTTC.

CDR3: CASSPPGLGENGYTF. The DNA of the CDR3 is TGTGCCAGCAGCCCCCCAGGTCTAGGGGAGAATGGCTACACCTTC. The V and J genes are TRBV7-9 and TRBJ1-2, with D perhaps TRBD1 (5 bases). V gave up 5 bases and J gave up 6 bases, with 19 bases separating them. The CDR3 contains 15 residues. Germline lookup yields CDR1 SEHNR and CDR2 FQNEAQ (reference sequence).

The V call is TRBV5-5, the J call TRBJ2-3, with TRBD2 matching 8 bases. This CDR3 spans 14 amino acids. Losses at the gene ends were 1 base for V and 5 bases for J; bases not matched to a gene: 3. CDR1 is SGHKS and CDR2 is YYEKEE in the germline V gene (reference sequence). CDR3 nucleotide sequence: TGTGCCAGCAGCTTGACCGGGGGGGAAGATACGCAGTATTTT. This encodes CASSLTGGEDTQYF.

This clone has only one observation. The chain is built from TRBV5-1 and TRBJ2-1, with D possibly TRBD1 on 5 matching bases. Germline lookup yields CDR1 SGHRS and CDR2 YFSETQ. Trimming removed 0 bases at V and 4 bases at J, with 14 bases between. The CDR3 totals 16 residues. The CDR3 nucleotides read TGCGCCAGCAGCTTGGGGGCCAGGGTCCCTTACAATGAGCAGTTCTTC. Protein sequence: CASSLGARVPYNEQFF.

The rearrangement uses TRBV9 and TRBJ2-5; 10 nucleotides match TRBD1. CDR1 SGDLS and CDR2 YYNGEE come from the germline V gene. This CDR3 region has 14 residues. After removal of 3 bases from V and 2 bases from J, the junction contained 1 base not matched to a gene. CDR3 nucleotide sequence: TGTGCCAGCAGCGAGGACAGGGGGCAAGAGACCCAGTACTTC. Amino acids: CASSEDRGQETQYF.

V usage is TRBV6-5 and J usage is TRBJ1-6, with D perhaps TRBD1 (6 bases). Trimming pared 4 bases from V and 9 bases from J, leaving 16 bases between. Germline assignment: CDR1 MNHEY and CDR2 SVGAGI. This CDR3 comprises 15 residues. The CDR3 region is CASSLGHGYRSPLHF. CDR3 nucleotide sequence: TGTGCCAGCAGTTTGGGACACGGTTACCGTTCACCCCTCCACTTT.

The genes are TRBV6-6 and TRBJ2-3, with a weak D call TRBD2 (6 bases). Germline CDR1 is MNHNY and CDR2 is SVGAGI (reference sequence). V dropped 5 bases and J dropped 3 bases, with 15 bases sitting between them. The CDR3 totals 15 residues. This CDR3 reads CASSLSEGGTDTQYF. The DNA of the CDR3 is TGTGCCAGCAGTCTCTCGGAGGGCGGGACAGATACGCAGTATTTT.

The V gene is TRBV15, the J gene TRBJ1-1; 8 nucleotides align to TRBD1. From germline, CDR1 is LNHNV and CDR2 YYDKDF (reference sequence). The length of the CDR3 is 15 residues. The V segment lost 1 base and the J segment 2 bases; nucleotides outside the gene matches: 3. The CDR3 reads CATSRATGGNTEAFF. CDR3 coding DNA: TGTGCCACCAGCAGAGCTACAGGGGGAAACACTGAAGCTTTCTTT.

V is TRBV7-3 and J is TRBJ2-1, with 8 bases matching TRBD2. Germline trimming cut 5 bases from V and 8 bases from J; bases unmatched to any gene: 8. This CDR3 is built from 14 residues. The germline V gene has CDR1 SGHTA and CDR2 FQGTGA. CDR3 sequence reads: CASSPASGGDEQFF. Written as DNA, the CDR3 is TGTGCCAGCAGCCCTGCAAGCGGGGGTGATGAGCAGTTCTTC.

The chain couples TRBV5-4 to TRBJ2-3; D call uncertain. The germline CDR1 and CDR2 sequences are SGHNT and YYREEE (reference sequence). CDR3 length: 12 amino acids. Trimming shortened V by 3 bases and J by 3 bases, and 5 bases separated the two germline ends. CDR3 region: CASSSHTDTQYF. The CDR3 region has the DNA TGTGCCAGCAGCTCCCATACAGATACGCAGTATTTT.

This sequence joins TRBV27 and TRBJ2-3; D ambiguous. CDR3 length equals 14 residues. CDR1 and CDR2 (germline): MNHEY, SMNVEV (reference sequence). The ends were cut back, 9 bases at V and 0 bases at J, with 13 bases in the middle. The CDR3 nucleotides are TGTGCCAGTACGACACGGGCCAGCACAGATACGCAGTATTTT. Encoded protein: CASTTRASTDTQYF.